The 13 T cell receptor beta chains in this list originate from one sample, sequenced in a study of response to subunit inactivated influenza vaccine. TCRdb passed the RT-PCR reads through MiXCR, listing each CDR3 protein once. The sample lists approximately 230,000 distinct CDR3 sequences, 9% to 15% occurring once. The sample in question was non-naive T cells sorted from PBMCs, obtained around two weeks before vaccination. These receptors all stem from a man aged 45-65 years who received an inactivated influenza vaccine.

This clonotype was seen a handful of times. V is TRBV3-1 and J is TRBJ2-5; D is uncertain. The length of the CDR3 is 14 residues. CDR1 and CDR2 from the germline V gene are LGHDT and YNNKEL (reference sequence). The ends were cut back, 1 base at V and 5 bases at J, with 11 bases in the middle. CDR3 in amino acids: CASSQVVGYETQYF. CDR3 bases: TGTGCCAGCAGCCAAGTGGTAGGGTACGAGACCCAGTACTTC.

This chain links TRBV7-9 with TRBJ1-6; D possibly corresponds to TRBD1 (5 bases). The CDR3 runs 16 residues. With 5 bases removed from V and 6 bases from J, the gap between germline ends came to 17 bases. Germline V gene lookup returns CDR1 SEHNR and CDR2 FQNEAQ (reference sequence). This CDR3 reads CASSPRGGGANSPLHF. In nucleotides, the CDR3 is TGTGCCAGCAGCCCCCGCGGTGGGGGTGCTAATTCACCCCTCCACTTT.

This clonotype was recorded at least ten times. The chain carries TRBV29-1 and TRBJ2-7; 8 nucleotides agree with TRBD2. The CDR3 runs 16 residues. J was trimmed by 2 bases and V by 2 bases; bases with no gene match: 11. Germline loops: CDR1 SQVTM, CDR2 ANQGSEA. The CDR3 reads CSVERLGTSGTYEQYF. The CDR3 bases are TGCAGCGTTGAACGACTTGGTACTAGCGGTACCTACGAGCAGTACTTC.

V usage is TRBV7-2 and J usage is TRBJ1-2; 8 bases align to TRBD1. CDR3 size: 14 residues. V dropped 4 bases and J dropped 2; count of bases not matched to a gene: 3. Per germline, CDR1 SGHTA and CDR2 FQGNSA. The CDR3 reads CASSSRTGNYGYTF. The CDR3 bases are TGTGCCAGCAGCTCTCGGACAGGGAACTATGGCTACACCTTC. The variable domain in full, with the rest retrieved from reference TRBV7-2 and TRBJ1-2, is GAGVSQSPSNKVTEKGKDVELRCDPISGHTALYWYRQSLGQGLEFLIYFQGNSAPDKSGLPSDRFSAERTGGSVSTLTIQRTQQEDSAVYLCASSSRTGNYGYTFGSGTRLTVV.

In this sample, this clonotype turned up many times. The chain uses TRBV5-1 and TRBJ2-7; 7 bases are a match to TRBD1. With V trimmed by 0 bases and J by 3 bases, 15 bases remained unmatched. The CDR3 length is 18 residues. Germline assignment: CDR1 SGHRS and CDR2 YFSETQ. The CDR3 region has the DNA TGCGCCAGCAGCTTGGGTGCAGGGGGTCTACTTATCGGCTACGAGCAGTACTTC. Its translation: CASSLGAGGLLIGYEQYF.

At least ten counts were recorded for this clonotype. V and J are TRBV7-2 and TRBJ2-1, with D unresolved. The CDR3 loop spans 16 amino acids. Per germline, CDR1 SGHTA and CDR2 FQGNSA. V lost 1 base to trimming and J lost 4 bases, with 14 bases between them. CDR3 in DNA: TGTGCCAGCAGCTTAGAGGTCTGGGCGGCTTACAATGAGCAGTTCTTC. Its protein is CASSLEVWAAYNEQFF.

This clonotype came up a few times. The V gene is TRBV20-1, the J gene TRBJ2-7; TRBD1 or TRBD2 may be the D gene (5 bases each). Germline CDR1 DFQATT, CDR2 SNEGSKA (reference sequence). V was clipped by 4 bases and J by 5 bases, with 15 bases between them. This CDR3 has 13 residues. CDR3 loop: CSATLGRVNEQYF. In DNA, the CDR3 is TGCAGTGCTACCCTGGGACGGGTCAACGAGCAGTACTTC.

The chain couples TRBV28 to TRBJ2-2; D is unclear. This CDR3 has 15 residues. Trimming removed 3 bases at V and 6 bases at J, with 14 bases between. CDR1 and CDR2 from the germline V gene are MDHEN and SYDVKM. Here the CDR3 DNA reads TGTGCCAGCAGTTTTCCCCGGAACGGCGCCGGGGAGCTGTTTTTT. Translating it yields CASSFPRNGAGELFF.

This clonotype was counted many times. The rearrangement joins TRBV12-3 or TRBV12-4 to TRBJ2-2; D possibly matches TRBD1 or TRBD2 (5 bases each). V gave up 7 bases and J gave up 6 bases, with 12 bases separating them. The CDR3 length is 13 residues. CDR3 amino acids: CASKISGPGELFF. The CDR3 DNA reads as TGTGCCAGCAAAATATCGGGGCCCGGGGAGCTGTTTTTT.

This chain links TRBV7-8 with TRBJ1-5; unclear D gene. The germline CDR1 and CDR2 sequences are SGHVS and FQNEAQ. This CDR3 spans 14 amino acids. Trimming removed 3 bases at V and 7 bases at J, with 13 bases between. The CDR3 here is CASSFGVSGQPQHF. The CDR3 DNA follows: TGTGCCAGCAGCTTCGGGGTATCGGGCCAGCCCCAGCATTTT.

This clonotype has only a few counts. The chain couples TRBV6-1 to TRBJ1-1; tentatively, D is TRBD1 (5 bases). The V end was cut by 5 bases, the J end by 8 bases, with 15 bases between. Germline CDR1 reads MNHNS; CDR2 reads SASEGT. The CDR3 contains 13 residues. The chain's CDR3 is CASSLAGSGEAFF. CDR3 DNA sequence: TGTGCCAGCAGTCTCGCAGGGTCTGGGGAAGCTTTCTTT.

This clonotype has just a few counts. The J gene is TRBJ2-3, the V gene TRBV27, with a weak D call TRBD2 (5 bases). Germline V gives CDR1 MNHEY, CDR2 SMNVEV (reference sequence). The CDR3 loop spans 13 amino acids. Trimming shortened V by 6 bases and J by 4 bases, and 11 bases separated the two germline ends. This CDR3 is CASRLSGADTQYF. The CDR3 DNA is TGTGCCAGCAGACTCTCCGGGGCAGATACGCAGTATTTT.

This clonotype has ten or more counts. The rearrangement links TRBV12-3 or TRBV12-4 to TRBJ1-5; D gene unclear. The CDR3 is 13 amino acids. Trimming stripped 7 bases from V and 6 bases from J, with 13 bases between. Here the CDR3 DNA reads TGTGCCAGCACTACCAACCGTTTTCAGCCCCAGCATTTT. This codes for CASTTNRFQPQHF.